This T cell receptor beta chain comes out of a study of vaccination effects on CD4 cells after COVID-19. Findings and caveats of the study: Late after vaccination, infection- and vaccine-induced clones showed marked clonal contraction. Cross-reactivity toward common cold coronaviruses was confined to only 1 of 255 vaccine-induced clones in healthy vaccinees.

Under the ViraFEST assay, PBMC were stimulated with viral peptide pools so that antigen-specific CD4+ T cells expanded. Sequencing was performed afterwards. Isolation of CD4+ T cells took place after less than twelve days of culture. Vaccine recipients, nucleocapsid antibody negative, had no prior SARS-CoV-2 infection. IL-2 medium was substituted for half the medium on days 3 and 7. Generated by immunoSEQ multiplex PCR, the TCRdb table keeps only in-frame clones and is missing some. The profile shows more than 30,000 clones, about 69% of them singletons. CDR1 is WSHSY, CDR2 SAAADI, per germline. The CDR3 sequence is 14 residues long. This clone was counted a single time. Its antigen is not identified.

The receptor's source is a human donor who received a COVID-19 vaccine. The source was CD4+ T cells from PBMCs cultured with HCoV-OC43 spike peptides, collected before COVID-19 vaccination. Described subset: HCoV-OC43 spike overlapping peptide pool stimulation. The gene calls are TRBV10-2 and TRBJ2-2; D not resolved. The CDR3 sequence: CTPKVASSTGELFF. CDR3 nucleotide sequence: TGCACACCGAAGGTAGCCTCGAGCACCGGGGAGCTGTTTTTT.